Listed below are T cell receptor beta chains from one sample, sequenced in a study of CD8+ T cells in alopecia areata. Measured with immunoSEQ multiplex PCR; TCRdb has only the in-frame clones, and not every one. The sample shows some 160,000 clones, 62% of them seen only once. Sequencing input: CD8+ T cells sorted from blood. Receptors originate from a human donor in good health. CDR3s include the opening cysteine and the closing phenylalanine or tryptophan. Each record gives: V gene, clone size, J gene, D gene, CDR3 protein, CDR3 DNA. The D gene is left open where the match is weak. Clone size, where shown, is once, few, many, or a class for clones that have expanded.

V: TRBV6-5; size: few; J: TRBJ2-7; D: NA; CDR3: CASAGQGPYEQYF; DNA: TGTGCCAGCGCAGGCCAGGGTCCCTACGAGCAGTACTTC
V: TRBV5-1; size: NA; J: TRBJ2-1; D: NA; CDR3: CASSLAISGSSYNEQFF; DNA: TGCGCCAGCAGCTTGGCGATAAGCGGAAGCTCCTACAATGAGCAGTTCTTC
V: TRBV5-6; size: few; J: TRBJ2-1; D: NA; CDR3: CASSPSYNEQFF; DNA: TGTGCCAGCAGCCCTTCGTACAATGAGCAGTTCTTC
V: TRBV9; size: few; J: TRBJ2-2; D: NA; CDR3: CASTLGSTGELFF; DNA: TGTGCCAGCACCCTCGGTAGCACCGGGGAGCTGTTTTTT
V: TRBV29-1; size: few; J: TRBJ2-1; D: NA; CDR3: CSVESQEMVYNEQFF; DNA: TGCAGCGTTGAGTCCCAGGAGATGGTATACAATGAGCAGTTCTTC
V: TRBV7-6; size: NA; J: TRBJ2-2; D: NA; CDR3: CASSSPLELNTGELFF; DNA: TGTGCCAGCAGCTCGCCGCTGGAGTTGAACACCGGGGAGCTGTTTTTT
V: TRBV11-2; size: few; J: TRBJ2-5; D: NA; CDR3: CASSLSKLQTQYF; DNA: TGTGCCAGCAGCTTATCCAAGTTACAGACCCAGTACTTC
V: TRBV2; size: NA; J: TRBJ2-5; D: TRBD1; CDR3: CASSSPTGYQTQYF; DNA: TGTGCCAGCAGCTCCCCGACAGGGTATCAGACCCAGTACTTC
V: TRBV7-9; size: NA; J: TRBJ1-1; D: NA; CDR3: CASSADGGEAFF; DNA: TGTGCCAGCAGTGCCGACGGTGGGGAAGCTTTCTTT
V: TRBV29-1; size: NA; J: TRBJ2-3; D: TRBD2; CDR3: CSVWTSRDTQYF; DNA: TGCAGCGTCTGGACTAGCCGAGATACGCAGTATTTT
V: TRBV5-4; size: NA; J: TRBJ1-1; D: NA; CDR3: CASSRPGLNTEAFF; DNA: TGTGCCAGCTCCCGACCGGGACTGAACACTGAAGCTTTCTTT
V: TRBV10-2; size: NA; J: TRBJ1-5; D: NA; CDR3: CASSDSRLLQPQHF; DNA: TGCGCCAGCAGTGATAGCCGATTGCTTCAGCCCCAGCATTTT
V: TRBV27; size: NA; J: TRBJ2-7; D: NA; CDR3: CASAVREIYEQYF; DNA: TGTGCCAGCGCGGTCCGAGAGATCTACGAGCAGTACTTC
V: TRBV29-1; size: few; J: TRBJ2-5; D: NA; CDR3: CSAPDGEETQYF; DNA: TGCAGCGCCCCGGACGGAGAAGAGACCCAGTACTTC
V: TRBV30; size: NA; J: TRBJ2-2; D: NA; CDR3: CAWSLSGELFF; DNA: TGTGCCTGGAGTTTGAGCGGGGAGCTGTTTTTT
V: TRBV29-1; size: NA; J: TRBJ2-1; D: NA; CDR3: CSVVGTGVYNEQFF; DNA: TGCAGCGTTGTGGGGACCGGCGTCTACAATGAGCAGTTCTTC
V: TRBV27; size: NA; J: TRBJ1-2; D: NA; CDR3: CATRQQGVYGYTF; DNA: TGTGCCACCAGGCAGCAGGGAGTCTATGGCTACACCTTC
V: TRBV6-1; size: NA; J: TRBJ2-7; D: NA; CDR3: CASTLGGTEQYF; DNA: TGTGCCAGCACCCTAGGAGGGACCGAGCAGTACTTC
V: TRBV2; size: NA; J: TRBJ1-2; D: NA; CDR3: CASLGVGPHGYTF; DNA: TGTGCCAGCCTTGGAGTGGGTCCTCATGGCTACACCTTC
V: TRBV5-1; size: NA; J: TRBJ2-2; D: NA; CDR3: CASSLEVARSTGELFF; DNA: TGCGCCAGCAGCTTGGAAGTTGCCCGATCAACCGGGGAGCTGTTTTTT
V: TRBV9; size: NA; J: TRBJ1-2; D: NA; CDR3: CASSPSSGRYGYTF; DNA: TGTGCCAGCAGCCCGTCGTCGGGGCGCTATGGCTACACCTTC
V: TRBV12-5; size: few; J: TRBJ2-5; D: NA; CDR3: CASGEDLALETQYF; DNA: TGTGCTAGTGGAGAGGACCTAGCGCTAGAGACCCAGTACTTC
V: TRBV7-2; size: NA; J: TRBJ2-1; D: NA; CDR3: CASSLAGAEQFF; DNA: TGTGCCAGCAGCCTTGCTGGGGCTGAGCAGTTCTTC
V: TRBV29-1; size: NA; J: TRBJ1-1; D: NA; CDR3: CSVESNTEAFF; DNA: TGCAGCGTGGAATCGAACACTGAAGCTTTCTTT
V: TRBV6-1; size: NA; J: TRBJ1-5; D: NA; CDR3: CASSEILAGDQPQHF; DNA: TGTGCCAGCAGTGAAATTTTGGCTGGCGACCAGCCCCAGCATTTT
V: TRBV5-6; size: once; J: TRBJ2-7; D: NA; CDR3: CASSLTPFEQYF; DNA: TGTGCCAGCAGCTTGACGCCATTCGAGCAGTACTTC
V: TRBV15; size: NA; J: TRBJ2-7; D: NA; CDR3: CATSNRGENEQYF; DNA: TGTGCCACCAGCAACCGGGGCGAGAACGAGCAGTACTTC
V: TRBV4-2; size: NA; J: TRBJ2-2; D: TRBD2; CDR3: CASSPNPSGRLDTGELFF; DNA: TGTGCCAGCAGTCCAAACCCTAGCGGGAGGTTGGACACCGGGGAGCTGTTTTTT